Below, 10 T cell receptor beta chains from the same sample are listed, as sequenced in a study of T cells in Graves' hyperthyroidism and ophthalmopathy. The source material, RNA transcripts, was used to amplify TCR beta CDR3 regions. First-round RT-PCR with HTBI primers amplified the TCR CDR3 region. TCRdb fed the multiplex PCR reads into MiXCR, producing one record per CDR3 protein. The sample shows about 400,000 distinct CDR3 sequences, approximately 14% of them seen only once. The specimen sequenced was blood. These receptor sequences come from a woman in her twenties or thirties with Graves' ophthalmopathy.

This chain links TRBV5-1 with TRBJ2-1, with 8 bases fitting TRBD2. CDR1 and CDR2 (germline): SGHRS, YFSETQ. The junction had 17 bases not matched to a gene; V was cut back by 4 bases and J by 5 bases. The CDR3 loop spans 18 amino acids. CDR3 coding DNA: TGCGCCAGCAGCACGGGGGGGCCCGCCCTTCGGGTCGACAATGAGCAGTTCTTC. Translation gives CASSTGGPALRVDNEQFF.

This clonotype has ten or more counts. CDR3 in DNA: TGCAGTGCCCCGTCAACAGGATACGAGCAGTACTTC. The encoded protein is CSAPSTGYEQYF. The chain links TRBV20-1 to TRBJ2-7, with a possible D match to TRBD1 (5 bases). Trimming removed 6 bases at V and 4 bases at J, with 13 bases between. Germline CDR1 and CDR2: DFQATT and SNEGSKA (reference sequence). This CDR3 spans 12 amino acids.

The chain joins TRBV28 to TRBJ1-5; TRBD1 matches 7 bases. The V gene end was trimmed by 4 bases and the J gene end by 0 bases; junction bases not matched to a gene: 6. The CDR3 loop spans 16 amino acids. In germline, CDR1 is MDHEN, CDR2 SYDVKM. CDR3 loop: CASSSTGTYSNQPQHF. The CDR3 DNA reads as TGTGCCAGCAGTTCGACAGGGACGTATAGCAATCAGCCCCAGCATTTT.

This clonotype was seen ten or more times. One junction end does not reproduce the germline sequence, and a read error may be involved. CDR3 DNA sequence: TGTGCCAGCAACTTACAGGGGCGAAGCCAAGAGACCCAGTACTTC. Residues: CASNLQGRSQETQYF. The chain has TRBV11-3 and TRBJ2-5, with TRBD1 identical over 7 bases. This CDR3 is built from 15 residues. Germline V gene sequence: CDR1 SGHNT, CDR2 YENEEA. The whole variable domain, filled in from reference TRBV11-3 and TRBJ2-5, reads EAGVVQSPRYKIIEKKQPVAFWCNPISGHNTLYWYLQNLGQGPELLIRYENEEAVDDSQLPKDRFSAERLKGVDSTLKIQPAELGDSAVYLCASNLQGRSQETQYFGPGTRLLVL.

V gene TRBV7-9 combines with J gene TRBJ2-7; perhaps TRBD1 as D (5 bases). V shed 4 bases and J shed 4 bases, with 14 bases lying between them. CDR3 length: 14 amino acids. Germline V gene sequence: CDR1 SEHNR, CDR2 FQNEAQ (reference sequence). The CDR3 region is CASSSDTGIYEQYF. CDR3 in DNA: TGTGCCAGCAGCTCGGACACTGGGATATACGAGCAGTACTTC.

This clonotype has at least ten counts. The CDR3 spells CASSLVGRTEAFF. CDR3 DNA sequence: TGTGCCAGCAGCTTAGTTGGGAGAACTGAAGCTTTCTTT. This sequence joins TRBV7-6 and TRBJ1-1; no firm D call. The CDR3 sequence is 13 residues long. Germline CDR1 is SGHVS and CDR2 is FNYEAQ. Trimming removed 1 base from V and 5 bases from J, with 8 bases in between.

This clonotype was detected a few times. The V gene is TRBV20-1, the J gene TRBJ2-7; the match to TRBD1 covers 9 bases. V lost 6 bases and J lost 3; bases outside the gene matches: 21. The CDR3 spans 18 residues. Per the germline V gene, CDR1 is DFQATT and CDR2 is SNEGSKA (reference sequence). The CDR3 DNA reads TGCAGTGCCCATTATCGACCCGACGCGTGGACAGGGGACTACGAGCAGTACTTC. This codes for CSAHYRPDAWTGDYEQYF.

CDR3 region: CASRPGTDEGEQYF. In nucleotides, the CDR3 is TGTGCCAGCAGGCCCGGGACAGATGAAGGCGAGCAGTACTTC. The gene calls are TRBV11-2 and TRBJ2-7, with 7 bases identical to TRBD1. Germline V gene lookup returns CDR1 SGHAT and CDR2 FQNNGV. Unmatched junction bases numbered 11, after V lost 6 bases and J lost 6 bases. The length of the CDR3 is 14 residues.

V is TRBV5-5 and J is TRBJ1-2; D is ambiguous. Germline V gives CDR1 SGHKS, CDR2 YYEKEE (reference sequence). The CDR3 spans 14 residues. V was shortened by 7 bases and J by 4 bases, with 17 bases between the two germline ends. The CDR3 nucleotides read TGTGCCAGCGGGAGGACGGCGCTTCCCTATGGCTACACCTTC. Protein sequence: CASGRTALPYGYTF.

This clonotype was seen at least ten times. This rearrangement joins TRBV20-1 to TRBJ1-5, with 7 bases lining up with TRBD1. The CDR3 loop spans 17 amino acids. Germline-derived CDR1 and CDR2 are DFQATT and SNEGSKA (reference sequence). The junction had 18 bases not matched to a gene; V was cut back by 7 bases and J by 3 bases. The CDR3, as DNA: TGCAGTGTCCTACTTTCCGGCAGGGGGAAAGTCAATCAGCCCCAGCATTTT. The encoded protein is CSVLLSGRGKVNQPQHF.